This T cell receptor (beta chain) was documented in a study of shared clonotypes between healthy human individuals. For the study at large: Each donor had three CD4 naive, three CD4 memory, two CD8 naive and one CD8 memory plate. Study results and caveats: In general, naive subsets displayed greater estimated richness than memory subsets did.

Notes on this clone: Its target is unknown.

It was across several immunoSEQ plates that each subset's genomic DNA was evenly split. Sorted-subset replicate PCRs used 200 ng DNA, some 33,000 T cell genomes. TCRdb's table, derived via immunoSEQ multiplex PCR, lists solely in-frame clones and lacks some. The sample holds around 2,100,000 clones; about 95% are singletons and the top ten take less than 1.5%. CDR3 length: 13 amino acids. The V gene's germline CDR1 is MNHEY and CDR2 SMNVEV (reference sequence). V gave up 10 bases and J gave up 6 bases, with 16 bases separating them. CD45RO negativity and positive selection for CCR7 defined naive CD8 cells, a population that excluded terminally differentiated effector memory CD45RA+ cells.

The source is a man aged 18 to 29 in good health. The specimen sequenced was naive CD8+ T cells sorted from blood. This chain joins TRBV27 and TRBJ1-5; D is perhaps TRBD1 (6 bases). This CDR3 is CATTGGAGQPQHF. The CDR3, as DNA: TGTGCCACCACCGGGGGGGCAGGTCAGCCCCAGCATTTT.